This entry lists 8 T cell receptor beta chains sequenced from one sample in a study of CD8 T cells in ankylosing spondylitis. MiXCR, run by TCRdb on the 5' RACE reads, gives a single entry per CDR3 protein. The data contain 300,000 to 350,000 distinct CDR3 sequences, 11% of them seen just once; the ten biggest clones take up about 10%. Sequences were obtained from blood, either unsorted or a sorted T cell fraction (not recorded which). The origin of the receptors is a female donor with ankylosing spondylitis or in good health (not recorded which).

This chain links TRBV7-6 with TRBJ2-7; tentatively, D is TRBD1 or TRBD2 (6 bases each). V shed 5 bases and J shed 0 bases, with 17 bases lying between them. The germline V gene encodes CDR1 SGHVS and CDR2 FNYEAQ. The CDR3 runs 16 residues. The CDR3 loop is CASSPLLGGSSYEQYF. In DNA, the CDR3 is TGTGCCAGCAGCCCACTGCTAGGGGGGAGCTCCTACGAGCAGTACTTC.

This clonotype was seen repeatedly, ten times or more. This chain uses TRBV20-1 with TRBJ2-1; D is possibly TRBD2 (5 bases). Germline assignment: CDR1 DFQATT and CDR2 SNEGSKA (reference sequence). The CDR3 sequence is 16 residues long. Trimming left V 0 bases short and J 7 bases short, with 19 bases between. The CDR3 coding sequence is TGCAGTGCTAGAGATTCGGGCGGGTCTCTAGGGAATGAGCAGTTCTTC. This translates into CSARDSGGSLGNEQFF.

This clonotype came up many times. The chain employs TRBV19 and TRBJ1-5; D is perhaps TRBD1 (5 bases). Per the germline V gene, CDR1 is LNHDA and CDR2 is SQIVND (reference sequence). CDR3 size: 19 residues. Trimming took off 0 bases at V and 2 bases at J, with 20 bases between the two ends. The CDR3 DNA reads TGTGCCAGTAGTATAGAGGGCAGGGTTACATCCAGAGGCAATCAGCCCCAGCATTTT. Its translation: CASSIEGRVTSRGNQPQHF.

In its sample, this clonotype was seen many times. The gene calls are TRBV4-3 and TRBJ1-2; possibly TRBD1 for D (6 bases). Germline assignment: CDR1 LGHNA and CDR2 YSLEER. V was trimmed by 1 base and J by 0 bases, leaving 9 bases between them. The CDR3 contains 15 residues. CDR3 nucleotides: TGCGCCAGCAGCCAAGGGGACACGACTAACTATGGCTACACCTTC. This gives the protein CASSQGDTTNYGYTF.

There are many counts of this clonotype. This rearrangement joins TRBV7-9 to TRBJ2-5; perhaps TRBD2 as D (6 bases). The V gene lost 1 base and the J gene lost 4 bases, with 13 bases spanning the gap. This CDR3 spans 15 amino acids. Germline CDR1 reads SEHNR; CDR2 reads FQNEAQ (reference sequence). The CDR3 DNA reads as TGTGCCAGCAGCTTAGGGCTAGCGCCCGGAGAGACCCAGTACTTC. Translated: CASSLGLAPGETQYF.

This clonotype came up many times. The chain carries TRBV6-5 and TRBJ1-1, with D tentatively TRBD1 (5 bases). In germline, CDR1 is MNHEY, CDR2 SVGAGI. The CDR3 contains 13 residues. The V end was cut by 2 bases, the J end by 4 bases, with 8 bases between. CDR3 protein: CASSYGGGTEAFF. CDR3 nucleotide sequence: TGTGCCAGCAGTTACGGGGGAGGCACTGAAGCTTTCTTT.

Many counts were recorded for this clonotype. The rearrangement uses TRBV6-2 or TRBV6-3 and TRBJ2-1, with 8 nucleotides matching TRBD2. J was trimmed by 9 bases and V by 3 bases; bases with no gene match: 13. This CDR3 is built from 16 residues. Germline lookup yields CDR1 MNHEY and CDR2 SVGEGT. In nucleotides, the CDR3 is TGTGCCAGCAGTTATTCCCCCGGGAGGGCCTTTATTGAGCAGTTCTTC. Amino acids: CASSYSPGRAFIEQFF.

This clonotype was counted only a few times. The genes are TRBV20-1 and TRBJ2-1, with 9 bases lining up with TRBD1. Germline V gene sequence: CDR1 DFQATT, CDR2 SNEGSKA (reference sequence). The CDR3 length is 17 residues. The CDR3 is CSVPGQGPPGFSNEQFF. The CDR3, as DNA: TGCAGCGTACCGGGACAGGGACCTCCGGGGTTTTCCAATGAGCAGTTCTTC.